This T cell receptor (beta chain) was recovered during a study of blood T cell repertoires in COVID-19. Study context: Whether acute or convalescent, the COVID-19 samples came from the United States, Italy and Spain. The cDNA or gDNA used as material had been derived from T cells, B-cell-depleted T cells, or PBMCs.

Those enrolled in Seattle joined during active infection and were followed longitudinally afterward. TCRdb's copy holds only in-frame clones and misses some; the assay was immunoSEQ multiplex PCR. The table records more than 80,000 clones, about 83% of them present only once. The V and J ends lost 3 bases and 0 bases respectively, with 9 bases between them. Per the germline V gene, CDR1 is GTSNPN and CDR2 is SVGIG (reference sequence). The CDR3 runs to 14 residues. The sequence was obtained from a woman aged 55-69 years with COVID-19, enrolled during active disease. V usage is TRBV30 and J usage is TRBJ2-1; D possibly corresponds to TRBD2 (5 bases). Sequenced material: peripheral blood. The DNA for the CDR3 is TGTGCCTGGAGGGTGGGGAGCTCCTACAATGAGCAGTTCTTC. Translated: CAWRVGSSYNEQFF. The full variable domain, its missing parts supplied by reference TRBV30 and TRBJ2-1, is SQTIHQWPATLVQPVGSPLSLECTVEGTSNPNLYWYRQAAGRGLQLLFYSVGIGQISSEVPQNLSASRPQDRQFILSSKKLLLSDSGFYLCAWRVGSSYNEQFFGPGTRLTVL.